Listed here are 12 T cell receptor beta chains from one sample, sequenced in a study of cytomegalovirus exposure and HLA in healthy donors. This PCR relied on a set of 60 Vbeta primers and 13 Jbeta primers. Data came from immunoSEQ multiplex PCR; TCRdb stores just in-frame clones and leaves some out. The table has some 200,000 clones, 80% seen once. Specimen: PBMCs. These receptors were taken from a boy between 5 and 17 years old in good health and CMV-seronegative.

The chain has TRBV2 and TRBJ1-4; the match to TRBD1 covers 8 bases. The CDR3 contains 15 residues. Per the germline V gene, CDR1 is SNHLY and CDR2 is FYNNEI. V shed 5 bases and J 7 bases; nucleotides not matched to a gene: 9. The CDR3 region has the DNA TGTGCCAGCAGTACGGGCAGGGGGCATGGTGAAAAACTGTTTTTT. It encodes CASSTGRGHGEKLFF.

CDR3 nucleotides: TGTGCCAGCAGCACAGGGTGGGGCTACACCTTC. It translates to CASSTGWGYTF. The rearrangement uses TRBV6-5 and TRBJ1-2, with TRBD1 as a possible D gene (6 bases). Trimming shortened V by 6 bases and J by 8 bases, and 10 bases separated the two germline ends. Per germline, CDR1 MNHEY and CDR2 SVGAGI. The CDR3 has 11 residues.

The chain recombines TRBV4-1 with TRBJ1-4, with a possible D match to TRBD1 (5 bases). Trimming took 1 base from V and 3 from J, leaving 15 bases between them. The CDR3 totals 17 residues. Germline CDR1 reads MGHRA; CDR2 reads YSYEKL. The CDR3 is CASSQVISTGPNEKLFF. The CDR3 coding sequence is TGCGCCAGCAGCCAAGTTATAAGTACAGGCCCTAATGAAAAACTGTTTTTT.

As to this clone: Other nucleotide sequences in the sample specify the same CDR3. V and J are TRBV5-1 and TRBJ1-2, with D perhaps matching TRBD1 (5 bases). Germline V lookup: CDR1 SGHRS, CDR2 YFSETQ. V lost 4 bases, J lost 6 bases, and 13 bases lay in between. The length of the CDR3 is 13 residues. The CDR3 DNA is TGCGCCAGCAGCGGAGGGACCGAGAATGGCTACACCTTC. Residues: CASSGGTENGYTF.

This chain connects TRBV7-9 to TRBJ1-1; D gene ambiguous. Trimming took off 0 bases at V and 5 bases at J, with 13 bases between the two ends. The CDR3 is 15 amino acids. Germline lookup yields CDR1 SEHNR and CDR2 FQNEAQ (reference sequence). In DNA, the CDR3 is TGTGCCAGCAGCTTAGCAGCGTCGAGTGGGACTGAAGCTTTCTTT. This gives the protein CASSLAASSGTEAFF.

This clone appeared a single time. The rearrangement links TRBV2 to TRBJ2-7, with D maybe TRBD2 (6 bases). V was pared by 10 bases and J by 1 base, with 14 bases between. The CDR3 totals 13 residues. Germline V lookup: CDR1 SNHLY, CDR2 FYNNEI. This CDR3 reads CATLETSSYEQYF. The CDR3 DNA is TGTGCCACCCTTGAGACTAGTTCCTACGAGCAGTACTTC.

The chain has TRBV19 and TRBJ1-1, with 8 bases matching TRBD1. V trimming: 6 bases; J trimming: 4 bases; junction bases outside the gene matches: 10. The germline CDR1 and CDR2 sequences are LNHDA and SQIVND (reference sequence). This CDR3 has 15 amino acids. CDR3: CASRSPQGAGTEAFF. The DNA of the CDR3 is TGTGCCAGTAGGTCTCCTCAGGGGGCTGGCACTGAAGCTTTCTTT.

The rearrangement uses TRBV7-2 and TRBJ1-6, with D possibly matching TRBD1 (6 bases). The V gene lost 6 bases and the J gene lost 7 bases, with 19 bases spanning the gap. This CDR3 contains 16 residues. Germline CDR1 is SGHTA and CDR2 is FQGNSA. The CDR3 nucleotides are TGTGCCAGCAGACCCCCCCCAGGGGCTGCGAATTCACCCCTCCACTTT. Translated, it gives CASRPPPGAANSPLHF.

The chain joins TRBV5-1 to TRBJ2-2; no clear D gene. Per germline, CDR1 SGHRS and CDR2 YFSETQ. With 7 bases removed from V and 3 bases from J, the gap between germline ends came to 13 bases. This CDR3 has 14 amino acids. CDR3 bases: TGCGCCAGCGTCGAAGCGCCTGACACCGGGGAGCTGTTTTTT. Protein product: CASVEAPDTGELFF.

The table lists this clone with a few counts. The chain links TRBV20-1 to TRBJ1-1, with D hard to call. From germline, CDR1 is DFQATT and CDR2 SNEGSKA (reference sequence). Trimming left V 1 base short and J 10 bases short, with 10 bases between. The CDR3 covers 11 residues. The CDR3 loop reads CSARAPRGAFF. For the CDR3, the DNA is TGCAGTGCTAGAGCCCCCCGAGGAGCTTTCTTT.

The genes are TRBV5-4 and TRBJ1-1, with TRBD1 identical over 7 bases. CDR3 length equals 15 residues. Germline CDR1 SGHNT, CDR2 YYREEE (reference sequence). J lost 5 bases, V lost 4 bases, and 11 bases had no gene match. In DNA form, the CDR3 reads TGTGCCAGCAGCACGATACACAGGGGAGAGACTGAAGCTTTCTTT. It is translated as CASSTIHRGETEAFF.

The chain employs TRBV5-4 and TRBJ2-2; possibly TRBD1 for D (7 bases). This CDR3 spans 16 amino acids. The germline V and J ends were trimmed by 4 bases and 4 bases, with 17 bases remaining between them. Germline loops: CDR1 SGHNT, CDR2 YYREEE (reference sequence). CDR3 amino acids: CASSPRAGQFTGELFF. CDR3 bases: TGTGCCAGCAGCCCCCGTGCGGGACAGTTCACCGGGGAGCTGTTTTTT.